This is a list of T cell receptor beta chains from one sample in a study of a mutant IDH1 vaccine in newly diagnosed glioma. TCRdb's table, derived via immunoSEQ multiplex PCR, lists solely in-frame clones and lacks some. The top ten clones hold about 10% of a sample with nearly 15,000 clones, 85% to 90% of them seen once. The sample consisted of PBMCs, taken from a glioma patient treated with radiotherapy, temozolomide or both. The receptors shown here come from a woman aged 40 to 49 with glioma. Some clones in this sample may be carry-over from other donors' samples. The CDR3 runs from the conserved cysteine through the conserved F or W. A D gene is named only where the DNA matches it firmly. Where a row states a size, it is once, few, many or the class of an expanded clone; other rows omit it.

size	V	D	J	CDR3	DNA
.	TRBV29-1	.	TRBJ2-3	CSVESPRGGTQYF	TGCAGCGTTGAAAGCCCAAGGGGAGGTACGCAGTATTTT
.	TRBV2	.	TRBJ2-7	CAGGDRRSYEQYF	TGTGCCGGAGGTGACAGGCGTTCCTACGAGCAGTACTTC
.	TRBV19	TRBD1	TRBJ1-5	CASSTNGQGAKDQPQHF	TGTGCCAGTAGTACCAATGGACAGGGGGCTAAGGATCAGCCCCAGCATTTT
.	TRBV5-5	.	TRBJ1-6	CASSFRGDSPLHF	TGTGCCAGCAGCTTTAGAGGGGATTCACCCCTCCACTTT
.	TRBV7-9	.	TRBJ2-7	CASSSKYGAYEQYF	TGTGCCAGCAGTTCGAAGTATGGGGCATACGAGCAGTACTTC
.	TRBV2	.	TRBJ1-5	CASSVSGNQPQHF	TGTGCTAGCAGTGTTTCGGGTAATCAGCCCCAGCATTTT
.	TRBV2	.	TRBJ2-3	CASSVTSSSTDTQYF	TGTGCCAGCAGCGTTACGAGTTCTAGCACAGATACGCAGTATTTT
.	TRBV2	TRBD1	TRBJ2-7	CASSGDRRGEQYF	TGTGCCAGCAGTGGGGACAGGAGGGGCGAGCAGTACTTC
.	TRBV27	.	TRBJ1-6	CASSLAGEASPLHF	TGTGCCAGCAGTTTGGCAGGGGAGGCTTCACCCCTCCACTTT
once	TRBV6-1	TRBD1	TRBJ2-7	CASRAGTGGFYEQYF	TGTGCCAGCAGGGCCGGGACAGGGGGTTTCTACGAGCAGTACTTC
.	TRBV4-1	.	TRBJ1-5	CASSPGTYNQPQHF	TGCGCCAGCAGCCCCGGGACGTATAATCAGCCCCAGCATTTT
.	TRBV5-1	.	TRBJ2-5	CASSLAGGEVGKTQYF	TGCGCCAGCAGCTTGGCAGGGGGGGAGGTCGGAAAGACCCAGTACTTC
.	TRBV29-1	.	TRBJ1-1	CGVGATNTEAFF	TGCGGCGTTGGGGCCACGAACACTGAAGCTTTCTTT
.	TRBV18	.	TRBJ2-2	CASSPPIGVNTGELFF	TGTGCCAGCTCACCACCGATAGGGGTGAACACCGGGGAGCTGTTTTTT
.	TRBV11-2	.	TRBJ1-4	CASRRGTASNEKLFF	TGTGCCAGCAGACGAGGGACCGCGTCTAATGAAAAACTGTTTTTT
.	TRBV5-1	.	TRBJ2-5	CASSPRLLAGEETQYF	TGCGCCAGCAGCCCACGCTTACTAGCCGGCGAGGAGACCCAGTACTTC
once	TRBV2	TRBD1	TRBJ1-3	CASRYGTGLSYYSGNTIYF	TGTGCCAGCAGATACGGGACAGGCCTTTCTTATTACTCTGGAAACACCATATATTTT
.	TRBV6-5	.	TRBJ2-2	CASSYLAGVSGELFF	TGTGCCAGCAGTTACCTGGCAGGGGTGTCCGGGGAGCTGTTTTTT
.	TRBV5-4	.	TRBJ2-1	CASSLFETEDNEQFF	TGTGCCAGCAGCTTGTTCGAGACAGAAGACAATGAGCAGTTCTTC
.	TRBV15	TRBD1	TRBJ2-7	CATSRGDRGATYEQYF	TGTGCCACCAGCAGAGGGGACAGGGGCGCCACCTACGAGCAGTACTTC
.	TRBV25-1	TRBD1	TRBJ2-5	CASSDRGRGETQYF	TGTGCCAGCAGTGACAGGGGGCGGGGAGAGACCCAGTACTTC
once	TRBV5-3	.	TRBJ1-5	CARSFSTQVWPHQPQHF	TGTGCCAGAAGCTTTTCCACACAGGTTTGGCCCCATCAGCCCCAGCATTTT
.	TRBV27	.	TRBJ2-7	CASSLSGYEQYF	TGTGCCAGCAGTTTATCGGGCTACGAGCAGTACTTC
.	TRBV20-1	.	TRBJ2-7	CSARLAHEQYF	TGCAGTGCTAGACTAGCTCACGAGCAGTACTTC
.	TRBV7-2	.	TRBJ2-3	CASSGWETDTQYF	TGTGCCAGCAGCGGATGGGAAACAGATACGCAGTATTTT
once	TRBV6-1	.	TRBJ1-2	CASSEAFEGWGYTF	TGTGCCAGCAGTGAAGCGTTTGAAGGGTGGGGCTACACCTTC
.	TRBV6-1	.	TRBJ1-4	CASNIDRTNEKLFF	TGTGCCAGCAATATCGACAGGACTAATGAAAAACTGTTTTTT
.	TRBV30	.	TRBJ1-1	CAWSSTWNTEAFF	TGTGCCTGGAGTTCGACCTGGAACACTGAAGCTTTCTTT
.	TRBV5-5	TRBD1	TRBJ2-7	CASSFGQGTSYEQYF	TGTGCCAGCAGCTTCGGACAGGGAACCAGCTACGAGCAGTACTTC
.	TRBV10-2	.	TRBJ1-2	CASSESNGPVLGGYTF	TGCGCCAGCAGTGAGTCCAATGGACCAGTCCTGGGTGGCTACACCTTC
.	TRBV29-1	.	TRBJ1-5	CSVGGNQPQHF	TGCAGCGTTGGGGGTAATCAGCCCCAGCATTTT
.	TRBV6-5	TRBD1	TRBJ1-2	CASKTPGQGNYGYTF	TGTGCCAGCAAAACACCGGGACAGGGGAACTATGGCTACACCTTC
.	TRBV27	.	TRBJ2-2	CASSLTLGAGELFF	TGTGCCAGCAGTTTAACTCTTGGCGCCGGGGAGCTGTTTTTT
.	TRBV19	.	TRBJ1-1	CASSIVNRNTEAFF	TGTGCCAGTAGTATAGTAAACAGGAACACTGAAGCTTTCTTT